One sample yielded the 9 T cell receptor beta chains listed below, sequenced in a study of human T cells and chemical hapten exposure. TCRdb ran MiXCR on the RACE reads and lists one entry per CDR3 protein. The repertoire holds some 330,000 distinct CDR3 sequences, with 5% to 6.5% as singletons. Sample time point: pre-sensitization, week 0. Treatment reported: therapeutic diphenylcyclopropenone sensitization with weekly scalp DPC. The sequences come from whole blood, collected in connection with sensitization to the hapten diphenylcyclopropenone (DPC). These receptors originate from a woman under 30 with alopecia areata. Some clones in this sample may be carry-over from other donors' samples.

The chain joins TRBV20-1 to TRBJ2-5; weak D call: TRBD1 (6 bases). CDR1 is DFQATT, CDR2 SNEGSKA, per germline (reference sequence). The CDR3 contains 15 residues. With 2 bases removed from V and 2 bases from J, the gap between germline ends came to 15 bases. CDR3 sequence (DNA): TGCAGTGCTAGATCGGCAGAGGGGGTGCAAGAGACCCAGTACTTC. Protein: CSARSAEGVQETQYF.

This clonotype was seen many times. The chain recombines TRBV5-1 with TRBJ2-1, with 11 nucleotides matching TRBD1. The CDR3 covers 17 residues. CDR1 and CDR2 (germline): SGHRS, YFSETQ. The V gene end was trimmed by 4 bases and the J gene end by 8 bases; junction bases not matched to a gene: 14. CDR3 amino acids: CASSARTGGAFLYEQFF. The CDR3 region has the DNA TGCGCCAGCAGCGCCAGGACAGGGGGCGCGTTCCTCTATGAGCAGTTCTTC.

This clonotype appeared once. The genes are TRBV29-1 and TRBJ2-1; 15 bases are shared with TRBD2. With 3 bases clipped from V and 6 bases from J, the junction kept 6 bases outside the gene matches. The CDR3 is made up of 16 amino acids. Per germline, CDR1 SQVTM and CDR2 ANQGSEA. The CDR3 nucleotides are TGCAGCGTTGAGGGACTAGCGGGGGGATCATCCAATGAGCAGTTCTTC. Translation: CSVEGLAGGSSNEQFF.

This clonotype has ten or more counts. The chain employs TRBV11-2 and TRBJ2-1; D is undetermined. Between the trimmed V and J ends, which lost 5 bases and 8 bases, there was a span of 7 bases. The CDR3 covers 11 residues. The germline V gene encodes CDR1 SGHAT and CDR2 FQNNGV. The CDR3 loop reads CASSRFYEQFF. The CDR3 DNA reads as TGTGCCAGCAGCCGGTTTTATGAGCAGTTCTTC.

The chain joins TRBV24-1 to TRBJ1-2, with a weak D call TRBD1 (6 bases). CDR1 and CDR2 (germline): KGHDR, SFDVKD. This CDR3 contains 15 residues. V lost 5 bases to trimming and J lost 0 bases, with 12 bases between them. CDR3 in amino acids: CATSGAQGPNYGYTF. The CDR3 region has the DNA TGTGCCACCAGTGGTGCACAGGGACCTAACTATGGCTACACCTTC.

In its sample, this clonotype was seen a few times. The chain recombines TRBV3-1 with TRBJ2-5; D unclear. The CDR3 has 15 residues. V dropped 0 bases and J dropped 2 bases, with 10 bases sitting between them. CDR1 is LGHDT, CDR2 YNNKEL, per germline (reference sequence). In DNA form, the CDR3 reads TGTGCCAGCAGCCAAGATTATGGTATGCAAGAGACCCAGTACTTC. It yields the protein CASSQDYGMQETQYF.

This clonotype was seen more than once but under ten times. V is TRBV9 and J is TRBJ2-3; 8 bases align to TRBD2. Unmatched junction bases numbered 7, after V lost 6 bases and J lost 1 base. This CDR3 spans 15 amino acids. From germline, CDR1 is SGDLS and CDR2 YYNGEE. In nucleotides, the CDR3 is TGTGCCAGCAACGGGGGGGCGGTCGGCACAGATACGCAGTATTTT. This sequence encodes CASNGGAVGTDTQYF. The variable domain in full, with the rest retrieved from reference TRBV9 and TRBJ2-3, is DSGVTQTPKHLITATGQRVTLRCSPRSGDLSVYWYQQSLDQGLQFLIQYYNGEERAKGNILERFSAQQFPDLHSELNLSSLELGDSALYFCASNGGAVGTDTQYFGPGTRLTVL.

This clonotype appeared a few times. This chain links TRBV18 with TRBJ2-2; D is undetermined. The CDR3 covers 11 residues. CDR1 is KGHSH, CDR2 LQKENI, per germline. Trimming left V 8 bases short and J 6 bases short, with 7 bases between. CDR3 sequence reads: CASRFSGELFF. The DNA for the CDR3 is TGTGCCAGCCGATTTTCCGGGGAGCTGTTTTTT.

This clonotype was counted a few times. This rearrangement joins TRBV5-1 to TRBJ2-7, with 10 bases aligning to TRBD1. This CDR3 is 14 amino acids long. The V segment lost 3 bases and the J segment 5 bases; nucleotides outside the gene matches: 5. CDR1 is SGHRS, CDR2 YFSETQ, per germline. The CDR3 nucleotides read TGCGCCAGCAGCTGGGTGGGGACAGGGGACGAGCAGTACTTC. As protein: CASSWVGTGDEQYF.